The source of this T cell receptor beta chain is a study of blood T cell repertoires in COVID-19. Trimming cost V 5 bases and J 5 bases; bases outside gene matches: 5. Germline assignment: CDR1 SGHNT and CDR2 YYREEE (reference sequence). This CDR3 spans 13 amino acids. The assay was immunoSEQ multiplex PCR, and TCRdb's table has in-frame clones only and misses some. The repertoire holds about 150,000 clones, with around 90% as singletons. The count of this clone is one. This chain joins TRBV5-4 and TRBJ2-5; 8 positions match TRBD2. This clonotype was sampled from a woman older than 75 with COVID-19, enrolled during active disease. Material for sequencing was peripheral blood. CDR3 region: CASSSGLAETQYF. The CDR3 region has the DNA TGTGCCAGCAGTTCTGGACTAGCCGAGACCCAGTACTTC.